Each of the 7 T cell receptor beta chains below was sequenced from the same sample in a study of T cells in Graves' hyperthyroidism and ophthalmopathy. From RNA transcripts, TCR beta CDR3 regions were amplified. First-round RT-PCR of the TCR CDR3 relied on the HTBI primer set. One entry per CDR3 protein, called by TCRdb with MiXCR from the multiplex PCR reads. The sample lists more than 600,000 distinct CDR3 sequences, about a sixth occurring once. Specimen: blood. The receptors come from a man aged 18 to 35 with Graves' hyperthyroidism.

Only a few counts were recorded for this clonotype. The chain joins TRBV11-2 to TRBJ2-1, with a weak D call TRBD2 (5 bases). The CDR3 covers 15 residues. Trimming took off 5 bases at V and 8 bases at J, with 19 bases between the two ends. Per germline, CDR1 SGHAT and CDR2 FQNNGV. The CDR3 coding sequence is TGTGCCAGCAGCCCCGGGGTAGCCCCGGGGTATGAGCAGTTCTTC. Translation gives CASSPGVAPGYEQFF.

Worth noting for this clonotype: Given a much more abundant clone one base away, this may be a read error. V and J are TRBV28 and TRBJ2-7; D gene ambiguous. The germline V and J ends were trimmed by 8 bases and 0 bases, with 14 bases remaining between them. Germline CDR1 MDHEN, CDR2 SYDVKM. The CDR3 sequence is 14 residues long. The CDR3 DNA follows: TGTGCCAGCGGGTCGGGCTCGAGCTCCTACGAGCAGTACTTC. Translation gives CASGSGSSSYEQYF.

This clonotype has more than one count but fewer than ten. V and J are TRBV7-2 and TRBJ1-3; D remains unclear. The CDR3 is made up of 14 amino acids. In germline, CDR1 is SGHTA, CDR2 FQGNSA. Between the trimmed V and J ends, which lost 8 bases and 1 base, there was a span of 12 bases. CDR3 in amino acids: CASGPRVSGNTIYF. Written as DNA, the CDR3 is TGTGCCAGCGGTCCAAGGGTTTCTGGAAACACCATATATTTT.

There are many counts of this clonotype. The genes are TRBV28 and TRBJ2-4; 10 bases line up with TRBD1. Germline V gene lookup returns CDR1 MDHEN and CDR2 SYDVKM. This CDR3 has 14 residues. V was pared by 3 bases and J by 6 bases, with 2 bases of the junction left unmatched. Here the CDR3 DNA reads TGTGCCAGCAGTTTGGACAGGGGGGTAAACATTCAGTACTTC. Its protein is CASSLDRGVNIQYF.

The chain joins TRBV6-1 to TRBJ1-4, with D hard to call. CDR3 length equals 15 residues. Germline V gene lookup returns CDR1 MNHNS and CDR2 SASEGT. The V end lost 5 bases, the J end lost 2 bases, and 12 bases lay between the germline ends. The CDR3, as DNA: TGTGCCAGCAGTTCCGGGATGGGTACTAATGAAAAACTGTTTTTT. Protein: CASSSGMGTNEKLFF.

At least ten counts were recorded for this clonotype. The chain links TRBV12-3 or TRBV12-4 to TRBJ2-7; D ambiguous. The CDR3 is 15 amino acids. V lost 4 bases and J 6 bases, leaving 19 bases between the germline ends. The CDR3 spells CASSYFTPDASEQYF. CDR3 coding DNA: TGTGCCAGCAGTTATTTCACGCCGGATGCATCCGAGCAGTACTTC.

This clonotype has more than one count but fewer than ten. The CDR3 here is CASSQEDRTNTEAFF. Here the CDR3 DNA reads TGTGCCAGCAGCCAAGAAGACAGAACAAACACTGAAGCTTTCTTT. The chain combines TRBV7-2 with TRBJ1-1; tentative D call: TRBD1 (5 bases). The CDR3 covers 15 residues. Germline V CDR1 and CDR2: SGHTA, FQGNSA. V was trimmed by 5 bases and J by 2 bases, leaving 15 bases between them.